The source of this T cell receptor (beta chain) is a study of OX40 agonist ivuxolimab in advanced cancers. Study-wide context: Hepatocellular carcinoma, melanoma, renal cell or head and neck cancer occurred in dose-escalation patients. Partial responses were seen in three patients, one with hepatocellular carcinoma and two with cutaneous melanoma. General study points: Compared with CD4+, CD8+ T cells on average had more expanded clones.

Comment on this clone: Its antigen is still unknown.

The V end was cut by 4 bases, the J end by 7 bases, with 7 bases between. Looked up from germline, CDR1 is LNHDA and CDR2 is SQIVND (reference sequence). The CDR3 sequence is 11 residues long. Sequencing was performed with immunoSEQ multiplex PCR; in TCRdb, only in-frame clones are kept and a portion is missing. Of over 85,000 clones in the sample, roughly 93% were seen once. The TCR originated in an adult with an advanced solid tumor such as melanoma, head and neck, liver or kidney cancer. This specimen was CD4+ or CD8+ T cells sorted from blood, taken in a trial of the OX40 agonist ivuxolimab. V gene TRBV19 combines with J gene TRBJ1-1; D unresolved. CDR3 DNA sequence: TGTGCCAGTAGTAGTGGGAATGAAGCTTTCTTT. Translating it yields CASSSGNEAFF.